The sequence of this T cell receptor (beta chain) was determined in a study of T cell changes during pregnancy in multiple sclerosis. Per germline, CDR1 MNHNY and CDR2 SVGAGI (reference sequence). The CDR3 is made up of 13 amino acids. The germline V and J ends were trimmed by 4 bases and 4 bases, with 10 bases remaining between them. Libraries were prepared by immunoSEQ multiplex PCR; TCRdb keeps only in-frame clonotypes and omits some of them. Altogether about 53,000 clones are present, over 90% being singletons, with the ten largest covering 0.5%. The receptor was derived from a female donor with multiple sclerosis, enrolled in a pregnancy study. The chain links TRBV6-6 to TRBJ2-5; D is possibly TRBD2 (6 bases). The source material was CD4+ T cells from peripheral blood mononuclear cells, sampled in the third trimester of pregnancy. In nucleotides, the CDR3 is TGTGCCAGCAGTTCGGGAGTCGGAGAGACCCAGTACTTC. This sequence encodes CASSSGVGETQYF.